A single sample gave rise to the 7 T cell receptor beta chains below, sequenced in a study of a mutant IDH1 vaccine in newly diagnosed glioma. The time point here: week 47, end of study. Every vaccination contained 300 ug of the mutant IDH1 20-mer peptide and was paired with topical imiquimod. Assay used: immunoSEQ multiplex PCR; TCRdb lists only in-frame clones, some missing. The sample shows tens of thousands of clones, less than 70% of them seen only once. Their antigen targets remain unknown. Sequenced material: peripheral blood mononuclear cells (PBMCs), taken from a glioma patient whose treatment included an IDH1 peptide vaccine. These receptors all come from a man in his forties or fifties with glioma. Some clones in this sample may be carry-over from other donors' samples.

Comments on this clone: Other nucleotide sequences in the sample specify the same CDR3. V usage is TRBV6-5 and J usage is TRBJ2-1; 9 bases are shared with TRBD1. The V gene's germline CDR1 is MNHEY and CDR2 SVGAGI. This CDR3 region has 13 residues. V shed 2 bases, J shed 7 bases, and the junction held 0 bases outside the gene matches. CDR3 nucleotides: TGTGCCAGCAGTTACGACAGGGGGAATGAGCAGTTCTTC. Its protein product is CASSYDRGNEQFF.

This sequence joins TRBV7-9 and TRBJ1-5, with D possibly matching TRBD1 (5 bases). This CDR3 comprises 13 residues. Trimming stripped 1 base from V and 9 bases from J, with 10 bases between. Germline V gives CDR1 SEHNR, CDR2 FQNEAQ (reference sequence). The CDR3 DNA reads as TGTGCCAGCAGCTTAGGGGGGGTAGGGCCCCAGCATTTT. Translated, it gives CASSLGGVGPQHF. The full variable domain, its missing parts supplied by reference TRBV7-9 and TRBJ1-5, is DTGVSQNPRHKITKRGQNVTFRCDPISEHNRLYWYRQTLGQGPEFLTYFQNEAQLEKSRLLSDRFSAERPKGSFSTLEIQRTEQGDSAMYLCASSLGGVGPQHFGDGTRLSIL.

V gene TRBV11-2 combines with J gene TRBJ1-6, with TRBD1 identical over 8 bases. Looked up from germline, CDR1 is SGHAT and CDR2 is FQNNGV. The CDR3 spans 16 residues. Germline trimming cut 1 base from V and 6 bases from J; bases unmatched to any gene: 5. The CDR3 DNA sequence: TGTGCCAGCAGCTTAGTCCGACAGGGGCGTAATTCACCCCTCCACTTT. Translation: CASSLVRQGRNSPLHF.

CDR3 DNA: TGTGCCAGCAGTTTATACGGATTTGCAGAGACCCAGTACTTC. Residues: CASSLYGFAETQYF. This rearrangement joins TRBV27 to TRBJ2-5; D is uncertain. Germline V gene sequence: CDR1 MNHEY, CDR2 SMNVEV (reference sequence). The V end lost 1 base, the J end lost 4 bases, and 10 bases lay between the germline ends. This CDR3 is 14 amino acids long.

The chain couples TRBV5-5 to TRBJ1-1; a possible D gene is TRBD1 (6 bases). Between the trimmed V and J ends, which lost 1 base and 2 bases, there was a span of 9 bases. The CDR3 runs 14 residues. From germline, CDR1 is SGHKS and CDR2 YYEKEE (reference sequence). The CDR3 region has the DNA TGTGCCAGCAGCTTGCAGGGGACTAACACTGAAGCTTTCTTT. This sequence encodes CASSLQGTNTEAFF.

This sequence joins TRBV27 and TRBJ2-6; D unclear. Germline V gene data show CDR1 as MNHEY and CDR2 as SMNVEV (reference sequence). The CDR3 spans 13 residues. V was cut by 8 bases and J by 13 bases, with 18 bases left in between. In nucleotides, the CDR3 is TGTGCCAGCTCCGCGCACGGCTCTTGGGTCCTGACTTTC. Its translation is CASSAHGSWVLTF.

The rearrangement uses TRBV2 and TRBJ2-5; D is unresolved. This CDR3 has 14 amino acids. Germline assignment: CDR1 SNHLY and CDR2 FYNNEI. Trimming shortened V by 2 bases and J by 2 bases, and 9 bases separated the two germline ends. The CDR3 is CASSETSRQETQYF. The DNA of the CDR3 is TGTGCCAGCAGTGAAACCAGCAGGCAAGAGACCCAGTACTTC.